The next 17 T cell receptor beta chains were all read from a single sample in a study of T cells expressing NK-cell markers. For each CDR3 protein, TCRdb gives one entry from its re-call of the 5' RACE reads, without DNA. Its listing shows fewer than 200,000 distinct CDR3 sequences. The sample consisted of blood T cells: a sorted CD56 or NKG2C T cell subset, CD4+ or CD8+ T cells, or bulk PBMC T cells (not recorded which). These receptor sequences come from a woman between 18 and 69 years old in good health.

V usage is TRBV28 and J usage is TRBJ2-7; TCRdb proposes TRBD2, but this gene call is untestable without DNA. There are 15 residues in the CDR3. Germline loops: CDR1 MDHEN, CDR2 SYDVKM. The CDR3 spells CASSLTGRVSYEQYF.

This chain connects TRBV19 to TRBJ1-1; TCRdb gives TRBD1 as the D gene, but with no DNA this cannot be confirmed. CDR3 length: 13 amino acids. CDR1 is LNHDA and CDR2 is SQIVND in the germline V gene (reference sequence). The CDR3 spells CASSIGRGTEAFF.

The chain joins TRBV12-3 or TRBV12-4 to TRBJ2-4; the TCRdb call, TRBD1, lacks DNA for checking. The CDR3 covers 16 residues. CDR3 in amino acids: CASAAGPGQTGNIQYF.

The chain employs TRBV15 and TRBJ1-2; TCRdb outputs TRBD1, but without DNA this stays unchecked. In germline, CDR1 is LNHNV, CDR2 YYDKDF (reference sequence). The CDR3 runs 14 residues. CDR3 region: CATSRDVQGDGYTF.

The chain is built from TRBV20-1 and TRBJ1-2; TCRdb names TRBD1, which stays unverified in the absence of DNA. CDR1 and CDR2 from the germline V gene are DFQATT and SNEGSKA (reference sequence). This CDR3 spans 13 amino acids. CDR3 sequence: CSAQQGVGYGYTF.

The rearrangement uses TRBV23-1 and TRBJ2-7; TCRdb gives TRBD1 as the D gene, but with no DNA this cannot be confirmed. TRBV23-1 is an ORF, with its function uncertain. The CDR3 extends over 16 amino acids. The CDR3: CASSQSGTGGYNEQYF.

V is TRBV6-5 and J is TRBJ2-7; there is no DNA to check the TCRdb D call of TRBD2. CDR3 size: 13 residues. CDR1 is MNHEY and CDR2 is SVGAGI in the germline V gene. The CDR3 is CASSYAGGYEQYF.

The V call is TRBV29-1, the J call TRBJ2-3; TCRdb indicates TRBD1, and absent DNA this call remains unverified. Germline assignment: CDR1 SQVTM and CDR2 ANQGSEA. The CDR3 is 13 amino acids. CDR3 in amino acids: CSVVAGDTDTQYF.

V usage is TRBV30 and J usage is TRBJ1-1; TCRdb reports TRBD1, a call that lacks DNA to check it against. Germline V CDR1 and CDR2: GTSNPN, SVGIG (reference sequence). The CDR3 loop spans 15 amino acids. The chain's CDR3 is CAWSVKRTPNTEAFF.

The J gene is TRBJ2-7, the V gene TRBV6-9; TCRdb indicates TRBD2, and absent DNA this call remains unverified. This CDR3 has 17 residues. The germline V gene encodes CDR1 MNHGY and CDR2 SVAAGI. The CDR3 sequence: CASRRKSGPSPNYEQYF.

The gene calls are TRBV19 and TRBJ2-1; without DNA, the TCRdb call of TRBD1 cannot be checked. Germline-derived CDR1 and CDR2 are LNHDA and SQIVND (reference sequence). The CDR3 sequence is 13 residues long. CDR3 region: CASSRGPNNEQFF. Supplemented by reference TRBV19 and TRBJ2-1, the full variable domain reads DGGITQSPKYLFRKEGQNVTLSCEQNLNHDAMYWYRQDPGQGLRLIYYSQIVNDFQKGDIAEGYSVSREKKESFPLTVTSAQKNPTAFYLCASSRGPNNEQFFGPGTRLTVL.

The V call is TRBV21-1, the J call TRBJ2-2; TCRdb indicates TRBD1, and absent DNA this call remains unverified. TRBV21-1 is listed as a pseudogene. This CDR3 region has 17 residues. CDR3 residues: CASSVLTGTSNTGELFF.

The chain has TRBV6-1 and TRBJ1-3. The CDR3 length is 14 residues. Germline CDR1 and CDR2: MNHNS and SASEGT. This CDR3 reads CASRNLRTGNTIYF.

The V call is TRBV20-1, the J call TRBJ1-5; lacking DNA, the TRBD1 call made by TCRdb goes unchecked. Germline V CDR1 and CDR2: DFQATT, SNEGSKA (reference sequence). CDR3 size: 14 residues. The CDR3 loop reads CSATQGWQGQPQHF.

This chain's CDR3 is CASSSGLAGIKNIQYF. This chain uses TRBV5-1 with TRBJ2-4; no DNA is available, so the TRBD2 call from TCRdb remains unchecked. Germline CDR1 and CDR2: SGHRS and YFSETQ. The CDR3 spans 16 residues.

The chain has TRBV27 and TRBJ1-2. CDR3 length: 13 amino acids. Germline V gene lookup returns CDR1 MNHEY and CDR2 SMNVEV (reference sequence). The CDR3 loop is CASSPHTNYGYTF.

The chain is built from TRBV5-1 and TRBJ1-3; TCRdb's assignment of TRBD1 cannot be checked, as there is no DNA. Germline CDR1 SGHRS, CDR2 YFSETQ. The CDR3 covers 18 residues. The CDR3 protein is CASSLGDRATLSGNTIYF.